This TCR beta chain stems from a study of T cells expressing NK-cell markers. Overall study context: Serological testing identified seven of the eight sequenced donors as HCMV-seropositive and one as seronegative. Study findings and constraints: Whether expanded NKG2C+ T cell clones were HCMV specific stayed uncertain. Dominant NKG2C+ clonotypes were found to form about 1.0-8% of CD8+ T cells in more than five donors.

To note about this clonotype: Its antigen is not known.

Making the TCR beta cDNA relied on 5'RACE template switching with UMIs. TCRdb re-called the 5' RACE reads and gives one entry per CDR3 protein, without DNA. Its table lists 500,000 or so distinct CDR3 sequences. The CDR3 contains 14 residues. Looked up from germline, CDR1 is SEHNR and CDR2 is FQNEAQ (reference sequence). This chain connects TRBV7-9 to TRBJ1-2; TCRdb designates TRBD1, a call that cannot be tested without DNA. The specimen sequenced was blood T cells: a sorted CD56 or NKG2C T cell subset, CD4+ or CD8+ T cells, or bulk PBMC T cells (not recorded which). The clonotype comes from a man aged 18 to 35 in good health. The chain's CDR3 is CASSSRQGFYGYTF.